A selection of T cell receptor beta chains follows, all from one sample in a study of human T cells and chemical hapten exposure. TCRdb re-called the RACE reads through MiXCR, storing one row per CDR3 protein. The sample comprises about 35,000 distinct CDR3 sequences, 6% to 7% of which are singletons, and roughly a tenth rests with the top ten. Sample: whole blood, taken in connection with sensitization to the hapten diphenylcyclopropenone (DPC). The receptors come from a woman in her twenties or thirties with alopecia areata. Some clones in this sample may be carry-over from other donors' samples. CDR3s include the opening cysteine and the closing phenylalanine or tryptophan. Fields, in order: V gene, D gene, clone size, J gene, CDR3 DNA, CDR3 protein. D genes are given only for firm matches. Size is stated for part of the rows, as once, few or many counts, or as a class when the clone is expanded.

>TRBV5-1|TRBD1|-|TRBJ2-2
TGCGCCAGCAGCTTGCGACAGGGCCAAAACACCGGGGAGCTGTTTTTT
CASSLRQGQNTGELFF
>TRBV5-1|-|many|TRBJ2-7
TGCGCCAGCAGCTTGGGTATGGCCTACGAGCAGTACTTC
CASSLGMAYEQYF
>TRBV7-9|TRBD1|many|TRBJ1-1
TGTGCCAGCAGCCCGCGGACAGGGCGAACTGAAGCTTTCTTT
CASSPRTGRTEAFF
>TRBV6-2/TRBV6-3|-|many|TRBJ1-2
TGTGCCAGCAGTTACTCGACCGCCTACTATGGCTACACCTTC
CASSYSTAYYGYTF
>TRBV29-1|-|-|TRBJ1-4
TGCAGCGTTTACTCGCGGGGGGCTAATGAAAAACTGTTTTTT
CSVYSRGANEKLFF
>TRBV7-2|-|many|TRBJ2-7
TGTGCCAGCAGCTTCGGCAGGACCTACGAGCAGTACTTC
CASSFGRTYEQYF
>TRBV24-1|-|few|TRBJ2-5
TGTGCCACCAGTGATCCACGTGGGACCTCAGAGACCCAGTACTTC
CATSDPRGTSETQYF
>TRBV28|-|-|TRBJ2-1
TGTGCCAGCAGTTTGCGGACAGTCTCCTACAATGAGCAGTTCTTC
CASSLRTVSYNEQFF
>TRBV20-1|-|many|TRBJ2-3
TGCAGTGCCACAAAGGACAGGGACTACACAGATACGCAGTATTTT
CSATKDRDYTDTQYF
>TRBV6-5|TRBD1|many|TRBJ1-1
TGTGCCAGCAGTTACAGGACAGGGGGCCTCGCAGCTTTCTTT
CASSYRTGGLAAFF
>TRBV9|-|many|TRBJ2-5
TGTGCCAGCCCTTCAAGCCGGGAGCCCGAACAAGAGACCCAGTACTTC
CASPSSREPEQETQYF
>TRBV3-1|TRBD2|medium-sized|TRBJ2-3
TGTGCCAGCAGCCAAGATGTAGCGGGTCGGACAGATACGCAGTATTTT
CASSQDVAGRTDTQYF
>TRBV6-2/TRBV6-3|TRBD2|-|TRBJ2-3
TGTGCCAGCAGCCCCGGGACTAGCCTGGAGACAGATACGCAGTATTTT
CASSPGTSLETDTQYF
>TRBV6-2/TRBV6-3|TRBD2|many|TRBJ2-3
TGTGCCCACCGGGGGGTCACAGATACGCAGTATTTT
CAHRGVTDTQYF
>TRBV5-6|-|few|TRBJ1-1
TGTGCCAGCAGCTTGCAAGGGCCTGAAGCTTTCTTT
CASSLQGPEAFF
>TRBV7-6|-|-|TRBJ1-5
TGTGCCAGCAGCCGTTTCCCCGGGGGATTTAACGGCGGCAATCAGCCCCAGCATTTT
CASSRFPGGFNGGNQPQHF
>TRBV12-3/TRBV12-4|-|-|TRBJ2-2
TGTGCCAGCGTTTTCTTGGGCGGGGAGCTGTTTTTT
CASVFLGGELFF
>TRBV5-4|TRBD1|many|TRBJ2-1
TGTGCCCTTGGACAGGACTACAATGAGCAGTTCTTC
CALGQDYNEQFF
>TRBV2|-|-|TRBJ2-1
TGTGCCAGCAGTGAAGGTAGATTCGAAAATGAGCAGTTCTTC
CASSEGRFENEQFF
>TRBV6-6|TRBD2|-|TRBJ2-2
TGTGCCAGCAGCAGACTAGCGGGGGACACCGGGGAGCTGTTTTTT
CASSRLAGDTGELFF
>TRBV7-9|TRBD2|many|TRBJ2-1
TGTGCCACCCTGGCCGCTAGCGGAGGCGATGAGCAGTTCTTC
CATLAASGGDEQFF
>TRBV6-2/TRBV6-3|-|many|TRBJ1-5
TGTGCCAGCAAGGACACCCTGGGAAGCAATCAGCCCCAGCATTTT
CASKDTLGSNQPQHF
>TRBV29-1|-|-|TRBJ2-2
TGCAGCGTTCGATTGGTGTCCGGGGAGCTGTTTTTT
CSVRLVSGELFF
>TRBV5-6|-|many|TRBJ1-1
TGTGCCAGCAGCTTGATTGAGGAAGCTTTCTTT
CASSLIEEAFF
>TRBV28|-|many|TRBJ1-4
TGTGCCAGCAGTCCTGGGACACAGGGAGGAAAGTCGAAACTGTTTTTT
CASSPGTQGGKSKLFF